The rows below give T cell receptor beta chains drawn from one sample of a study of T cells after yellow fever vaccination. A single record per CDR3 protein comes from TCRdb applying MiXCR to the 5' RACE reads. This sample has some 300,000 distinct CDR3 sequences, with 8.7% found just once. The sample here was CD4+ T cells sorted from PBMCs, taken 5 days after the yellow fever booster vaccination. These receptors all come from a man between 18 and 35 years old who received the YFV17D yellow fever vaccine. CDR3s include the opening cysteine and the closing phenylalanine or tryptophan. Fields, in order: clone size, J gene, V gene, D gene, CDR3 DNA, CDR3 protein. A D gene is named only where the DNA matches it firmly. Expanded clones are given a class, and other clones once, few, many or no size at all.

>few|TRBJ1-1|TRBV14|.
TGTGCCAGCAGCCTACCCGGGACGGCGAACACTGAAGCTTTCTTT
CASSLPGTANTEAFF
>many|TRBJ2-5|TRBV5-1|.
TGCGCCAGCAGCGATGGAAGGGCTCAAGAGACCCAGTACTTC
CASSDGRAQETQYF
>.|TRBJ2-3|TRBV9|.
TGTGCCAGCAGCCGAGCGGCGGCGGGGGATACGCAGTATTTT
CASSRAAAGDTQYF
>many|TRBJ2-4|TRBV2|TRBD1
TGTGCCAGCAGTGAAAGCACAGGGGGGAACATTCAGTACTTC
CASSESTGGNIQYF
>few|TRBJ1-2|TRBV7-2|.
TGTGCCAGCAGCTTAGCAATAACCTATGGCTACACCTTC
CASSLAITYGYTF
>.|TRBJ1-2|TRBV20-1|.
TGCAGTGCTCGACCAGCGTTTGGCTACACCTTC
CSARPAFGYTF
>.|TRBJ2-1|TRBV6-2/TRBV6-3|TRBD2
TGTGCCAGCAGTTACGGGACTAGCGGTAATGAGCAGTTCTTC
CASSYGTSGNEQFF
>few|TRBJ2-2|TRBV5-1|TRBD1
TGCGCCAGCTTCCGGGACAGGGGAAACACCGGGGAGCTGTTTTTT
CASFRDRGNTGELFF
>few|TRBJ2-7|TRBV18|TRBD2
TGTGCCAGCTCACCCTCCGGGAGGGACCACGAGCAGTACTTC
CASSPSGRDHEQYF
>.|TRBJ1-5|TRBV12-3/TRBV12-4|.
TGTGCCAGCAGTTTGAGGCGAGATCAGCCCCAGCATTTT
CASSLRRDQPQHF
>.|TRBJ2-4|TRBV4-1|.
TGCGCCAGCAGCCGACTAGGGGCCCCAGAGAACATTCAGTACTTC
CASSRLGAPENIQYF
>.|TRBJ2-2|TRBV13|.
TGTGCCAGCAGCCCGGGGGCTACCTGGACCGGGGAGCTGTTTTTT
CASSPGATWTGELFF
>.|TRBJ2-5|TRBV9|.
TGTGCCAGCAGCGTAGGGGGGACACGGGTCCAAGAGACCCAGTACTTC
CASSVGGTRVQETQYF
>.|TRBJ1-5|TRBV6-1|.
TGTGCCAGCAGTGAAGTGCCTTTTCAGCCCCAGCATTTT
CASSEVPFQPQHF
>.|TRBJ1-4|TRBV4-3|.
TGCGCCAGCAGCCAAGTTGATGAAAAACTGTTTTTT
CASSQVDEKLFF
>few|TRBJ2-3|TRBV29-1|TRBD2
TGCAGCGTTGACTCTAGCGGGGGGGCCCTATCGCAGTATTTT
CSVDSSGGALSQYF
>.|TRBJ1-1|TRBV18|.
TGTGCCAGCTCACCCGGGGGCCCCCGGCACACTGAAGCTTTCTTT
CASSPGGPRHTEAFF
>few|TRBJ2-3|TRBV4-2|TRBD2
TGTGCCAGCAGCCAAAGTGGTCGGGCGGGGGGGCATCAAGATACGCAGTATTTT
CASSQSGRAGGHQDTQYF
>.|TRBJ2-7|TRBV12-3/TRBV12-4|TRBD1
TGTGCCAGCAGACCGGGACAGTCCTACGAGCAGTACTTC
CASRPGQSYEQYF
>.|TRBJ1-1|TRBV6-6|TRBD1
TGTGCCAGCAGACGACAGGGAGGAACTGAAGCTTTCTTT
CASRRQGGTEAFF
>.|TRBJ2-2|TRBV4-2|.
TGTGCCAGCAGCCAAGATGAGGGGTTCAACACCGGGGAGCTGTTTTTT
CASSQDEGFNTGELFF
>many|TRBJ1-5|TRBV7-7|.
TGTGCCAGCAGCTTAGCAGACGGTCAGCCCCAGCATTTT
CASSLADGQPQHF
>many|TRBJ2-1|TRBV6-1|.
TGTGCCAGCAGTGAACATACAGGGAGGCAACAGTTCTTC
CASSEHTGRQQFF
>few|TRBJ2-1|TRBV7-3|.
TGTGCCAGCAGCTTGGCCCTATTGGATGAGCAGTTCTTC
CASSLALLDEQFF
>many|TRBJ2-5|TRBV7-3|.
TGTGCCAGCAGCTTCGGGGGTGGGGAGACCCAGTACTTC
CASSFGGGETQYF
>.|TRBJ2-3|TRBV4-3|TRBD1
TGCGCCAGCAGCCGAGACAGGGGGCTAACGGGTACGCAGTATTTT
CASSRDRGLTGTQYF